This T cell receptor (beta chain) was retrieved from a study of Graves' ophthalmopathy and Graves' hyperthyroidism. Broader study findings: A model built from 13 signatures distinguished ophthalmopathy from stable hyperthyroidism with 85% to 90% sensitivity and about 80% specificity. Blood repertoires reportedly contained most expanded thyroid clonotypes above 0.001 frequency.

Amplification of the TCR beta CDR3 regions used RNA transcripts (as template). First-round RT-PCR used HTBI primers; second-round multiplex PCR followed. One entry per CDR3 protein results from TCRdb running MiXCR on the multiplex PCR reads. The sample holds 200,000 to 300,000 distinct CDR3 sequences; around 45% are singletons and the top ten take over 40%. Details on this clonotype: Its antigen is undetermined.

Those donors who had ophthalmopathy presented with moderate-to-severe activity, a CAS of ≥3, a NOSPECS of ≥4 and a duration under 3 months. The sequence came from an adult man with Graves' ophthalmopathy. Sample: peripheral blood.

The CDR3 sequence is CASSGSLDRSNTEAFF. The CDR3 region has the DNA TGTGCCAGCAGTGGAAGCTTGGACAGGTCCAACACTGAAGCTTTCTTT. The genes are TRBV2 and TRBJ1-1; 7 nucleotides agree with TRBD1. CDR3 length equals 16 residues. V lost 4 bases to trimming and J lost 2 bases; unmatched junction nucleotides: 10. Looked up from germline, CDR1 is SNHLY and CDR2 is FYNNEI. Together with reference TRBV2 and TRBJ1-1, the CDR3 gives the full variable domain: EPEVTQTPSHQVTQMGQEVILRCVPISNHLYFYWYRQILGQKVEFLVSFYNNEISEKSEIFDDQFSVERPDGSNFTLKIRSTKLEDSAMYFCASSGSLDRSNTEAFFGQGTRLTVV.